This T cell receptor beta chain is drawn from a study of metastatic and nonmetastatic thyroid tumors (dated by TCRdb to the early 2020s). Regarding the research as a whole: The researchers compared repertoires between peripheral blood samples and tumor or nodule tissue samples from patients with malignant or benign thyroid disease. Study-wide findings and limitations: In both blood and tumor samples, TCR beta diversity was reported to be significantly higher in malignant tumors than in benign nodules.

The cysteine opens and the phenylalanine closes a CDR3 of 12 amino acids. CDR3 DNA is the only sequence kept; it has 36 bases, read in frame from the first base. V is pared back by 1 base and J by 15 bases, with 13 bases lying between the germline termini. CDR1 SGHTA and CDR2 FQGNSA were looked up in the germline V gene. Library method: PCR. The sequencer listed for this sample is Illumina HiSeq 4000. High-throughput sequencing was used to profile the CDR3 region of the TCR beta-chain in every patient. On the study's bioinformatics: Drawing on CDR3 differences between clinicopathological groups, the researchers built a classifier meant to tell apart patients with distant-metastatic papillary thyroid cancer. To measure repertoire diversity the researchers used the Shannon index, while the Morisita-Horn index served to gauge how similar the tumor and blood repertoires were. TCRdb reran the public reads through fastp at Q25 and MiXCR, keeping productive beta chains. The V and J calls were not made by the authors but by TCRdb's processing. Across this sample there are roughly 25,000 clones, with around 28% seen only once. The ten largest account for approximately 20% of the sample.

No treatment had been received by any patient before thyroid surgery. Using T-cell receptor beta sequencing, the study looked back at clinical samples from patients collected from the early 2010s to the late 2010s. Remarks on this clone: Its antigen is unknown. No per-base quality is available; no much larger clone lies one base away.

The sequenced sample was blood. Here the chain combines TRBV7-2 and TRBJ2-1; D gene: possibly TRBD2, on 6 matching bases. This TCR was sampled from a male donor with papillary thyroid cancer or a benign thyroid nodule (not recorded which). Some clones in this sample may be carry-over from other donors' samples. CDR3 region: CASSLGGVVLFF. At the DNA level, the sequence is TGTGCCAGCAGCTTAGGGGGGGTTGTACTGTTCTTC.